These 4 T cell receptor beta chains came from one sample sequenced in a study of response to subunit inactivated influenza vaccine. MiXCR, run by TCRdb on the RT-PCR reads, gives a single entry per CDR3 protein. Here the sample spans approximately 700,000 distinct CDR3 sequences, 14% being singletons. Specimen: PBMCs from blood, collected around two weeks before vaccination. The receptors originated from a man aged 45-65 years who received an inactivated influenza vaccine.

This clonotype was observed a handful of times. The J gene is TRBJ2-3, the V gene TRBV9; 8 bases match TRBD2. This CDR3 has 18 residues. After removal of 0 bases from V and 2 bases from J, the junction contained 11 bases not matched to a gene. The germline gives CDR1 SGDLS, CDR2 YYNGEE. The CDR3 DNA follows: TGTGCCAGCAGCGTAGGGTCCCCAGCGGGGGTTCCCACAGATACGCAGTATTTT. Protein: CASSVGSPAGVPTDTQYF. Together with reference TRBV9 and TRBJ2-3, the CDR3 gives the full variable domain: DSGVTQTPKHLITATGQRVTLRCSPRSGDLSVYWYQQSLDQGLQFLIQYYNGEERAKGNILERFSAQQFPDLHSELNLSSLELGDSALYFCASSVGSPAGVPTDTQYFGPGTRLTVL.

This clonotype appeared a few times. The J gene is TRBJ2-1, the V gene TRBV12-3 or TRBV12-4; TRBD2 might be the D (5 bases). This CDR3 comprises 12 residues. The ends were cut back, 5 bases at V and 5 bases at J, with 7 bases in the middle. For the CDR3, the DNA is TGTGCCAGCAGTCCCGGGAACAATGAGCAGTTCTTC. It specifies CASSPGNNEQFF.

This clonotype was detected many times. The V gene is TRBV20-1, the J gene TRBJ2-2; no reliable D call. Germline CDR1 is DFQATT and CDR2 is SNEGSKA (reference sequence). V was clipped by 5 bases and J by 2 bases, with 12 bases between them. This CDR3 comprises 14 residues. CDR3 sequence: CSARLRQNTGELFF. The CDR3 region has the DNA TGCAGTGCTCGACTCCGACAAAACACCGGGGAGCTGTTTTTT.

The gene calls are TRBV20-1 and TRBJ2-1; D is unclear. The V gene's germline CDR1 is DFQATT and CDR2 SNEGSKA (reference sequence). There are 13 residues in the CDR3. V lost 3 bases to trimming and J lost 7 bases, with 13 bases between them. The CDR3 spells CSASPAPLNEQFF. In DNA, the CDR3 is TGCAGTGCTAGCCCCGCCCCCTTAAATGAGCAGTTCTTC.